This TCR beta chain was identified in a study of cytomegalovirus exposure and HLA in healthy donors. Overall study findings and caveats: In an earlier analysis, about 87% or about 30%: the productive usage of most TCR beta V segments. In a later analysis, specific HLA alleles were associated with 16,000 or so TCR beta sequences at a 0.05 false discovery rate. Associated with cytomegalovirus, according to the listing, were 150 to 200 TCR beta chains.

With respect to this clone: Its antigen remains unidentified.

The CDR3 has 17 residues. Losses at the gene ends were 2 bases for V and 2 bases for J; bases not matched to a gene: 9. Germline-derived CDR1 and CDR2 are KGHSH and LQKENI. PCR used 60 Vbeta primers and 13 Jbeta primers. The table came from immunoSEQ multiplex PCR; TCRdb's copy has only in-frame clones and leaves some out. This sample carries about 100,000 clones, more than 75% of them seen once, and the ten largest clones take less than 3%. Sequenced input: PBMCs. This sequence originates from a man younger than 40 in good health and CMV-seropositive. This rearrangement joins TRBV18 to TRBJ1-3; 7 nucleotides line up with TRBD1. CDR3 sequence reads: CASSPRQGESAGNTIYF. As DNA, the CDR3 is TGTGCCAGCTCACCAAGACAGGGCGAATCGGCTGGAAACACCATATATTTT.